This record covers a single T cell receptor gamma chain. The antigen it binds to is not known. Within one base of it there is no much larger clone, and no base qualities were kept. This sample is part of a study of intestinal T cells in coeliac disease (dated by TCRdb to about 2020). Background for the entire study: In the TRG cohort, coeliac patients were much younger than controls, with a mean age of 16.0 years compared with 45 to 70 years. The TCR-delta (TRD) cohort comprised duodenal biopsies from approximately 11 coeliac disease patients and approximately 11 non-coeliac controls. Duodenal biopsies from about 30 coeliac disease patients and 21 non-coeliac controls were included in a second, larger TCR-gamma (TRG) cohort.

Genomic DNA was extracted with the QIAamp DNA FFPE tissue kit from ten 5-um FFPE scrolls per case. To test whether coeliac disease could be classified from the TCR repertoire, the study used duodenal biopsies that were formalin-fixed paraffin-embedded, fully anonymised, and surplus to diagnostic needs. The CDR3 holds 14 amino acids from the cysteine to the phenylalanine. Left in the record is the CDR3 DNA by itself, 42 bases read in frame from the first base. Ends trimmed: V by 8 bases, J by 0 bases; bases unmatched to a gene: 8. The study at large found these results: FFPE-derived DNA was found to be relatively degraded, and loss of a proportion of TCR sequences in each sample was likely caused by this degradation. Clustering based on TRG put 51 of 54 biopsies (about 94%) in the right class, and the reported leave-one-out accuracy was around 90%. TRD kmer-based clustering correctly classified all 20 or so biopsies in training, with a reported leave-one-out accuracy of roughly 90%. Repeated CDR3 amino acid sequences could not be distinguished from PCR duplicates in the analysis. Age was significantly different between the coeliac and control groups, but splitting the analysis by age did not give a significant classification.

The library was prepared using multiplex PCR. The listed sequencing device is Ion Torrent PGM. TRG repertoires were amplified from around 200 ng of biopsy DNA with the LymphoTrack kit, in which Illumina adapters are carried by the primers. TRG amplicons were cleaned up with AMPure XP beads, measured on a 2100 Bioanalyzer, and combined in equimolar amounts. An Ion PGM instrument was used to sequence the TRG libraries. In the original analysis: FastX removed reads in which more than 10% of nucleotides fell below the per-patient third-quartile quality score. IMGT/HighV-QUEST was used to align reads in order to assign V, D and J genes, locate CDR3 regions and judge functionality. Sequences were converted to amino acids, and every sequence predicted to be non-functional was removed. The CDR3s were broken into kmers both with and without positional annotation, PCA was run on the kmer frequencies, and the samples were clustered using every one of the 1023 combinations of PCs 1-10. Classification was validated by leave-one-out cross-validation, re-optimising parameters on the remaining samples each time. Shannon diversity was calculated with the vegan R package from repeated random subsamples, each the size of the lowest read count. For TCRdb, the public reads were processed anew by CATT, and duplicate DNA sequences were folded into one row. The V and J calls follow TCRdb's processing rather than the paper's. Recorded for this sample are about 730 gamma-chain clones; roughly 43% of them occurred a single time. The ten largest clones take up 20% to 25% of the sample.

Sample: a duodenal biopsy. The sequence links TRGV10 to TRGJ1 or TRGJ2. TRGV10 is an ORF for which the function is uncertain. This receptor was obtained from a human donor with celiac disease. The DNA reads TGTGCTGCGTGGGATTATCCGAATTATTATAAGAAACTCTTT. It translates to CAAWDYPNYYKKLF.